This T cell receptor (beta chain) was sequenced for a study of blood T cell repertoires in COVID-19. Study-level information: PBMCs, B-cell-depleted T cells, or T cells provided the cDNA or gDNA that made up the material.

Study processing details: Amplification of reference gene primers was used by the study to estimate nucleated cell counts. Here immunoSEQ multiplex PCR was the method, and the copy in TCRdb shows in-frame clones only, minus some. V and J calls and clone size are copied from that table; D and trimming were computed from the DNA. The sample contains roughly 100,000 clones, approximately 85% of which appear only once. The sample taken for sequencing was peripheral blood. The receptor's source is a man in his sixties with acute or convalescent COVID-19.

CDR3 residues: CASGLATVGTKNIQYF. CDR3 nucleotides: TGTGCTAGTGGTTTGGCGACAGTCGGAACCAAAAACATTCAGTACTTC. The gene calls are TRBV12-5 and TRBJ2-4; a possible D gene is TRBD1 (5 bases). This CDR3 contains 16 residues. Trimming removed 1 base from V and 2 bases from J, with 12 bases in between. Per germline, CDR1 LGHNT and CDR2 FRNRAP.